This T cell receptor beta chain was identified in a study of blood T cell repertoires in COVID-19. Looking at the study overall: COVID-19 samples, acute and convalescent, were from the United States, Italy and Spain. From T cells, B-cell-depleted T cells, or PBMCs came the material, which was cDNA or gDNA.

Measured with immunoSEQ multiplex PCR; TCRdb has only the in-frame clones, and not every one. The table records roughly 230,000 clones, approximately 90% of them present only once. Trimming left V 4 bases short and J 8 bases short, with 16 bases between. This CDR3 comprises 14 residues. From germline, CDR1 is SGDLS and CDR2 YYNGEE. V usage is TRBV9 and J usage is TRBJ2-1, with D perhaps TRBD2 (6 bases). Sequencing was carried out using peripheral blood. This receptor was obtained from a man between 65 and 80 years old with acute or convalescent COVID-19. Written as DNA, the CDR3 is TGTGCCAGCAGCTCCCACCCGGGGGACTATGAGCAGTTCTTC. Translated: CASSSHPGDYEQFF.